This note documents a single TCR beta chain sequence. Profiling relied on immunoSEQ multiplex PCR, and the TCRdb table lists in-frame clones only, not all of them. The sample has approximately 120,000 clones, around three quarters seen once; the top ten hold approximately 4.3%. The record originates from a study of blood T cell repertoires in COVID-19. In the study overall: The United States, Italy and Spain were the sources of the acute and convalescent COVID-19 samples. PBMCs, B-cell-depleted T cells, or T cells provided the cDNA or gDNA that made up the material.

V lost 6 bases and J lost 7, with 19 bases in between. The CDR3 consists of 15 residues. Germline lookup yields CDR1 MDHEN and CDR2 SYDVKM. The chain has TRBV28 and TRBJ1-5; maybe TRBD1 (5 bases). Sequencing was done on a sample of peripheral blood. The TCR sequence derives from a human donor in a cohort sampled during active or convalescent COVID-19. The CDR3 reads CASSWSRGSWQPQHF. CDR3 DNA: TGTGCCAGCAGCTGGAGCCGGGGGAGTTGGCAGCCCCAGCATTTT.